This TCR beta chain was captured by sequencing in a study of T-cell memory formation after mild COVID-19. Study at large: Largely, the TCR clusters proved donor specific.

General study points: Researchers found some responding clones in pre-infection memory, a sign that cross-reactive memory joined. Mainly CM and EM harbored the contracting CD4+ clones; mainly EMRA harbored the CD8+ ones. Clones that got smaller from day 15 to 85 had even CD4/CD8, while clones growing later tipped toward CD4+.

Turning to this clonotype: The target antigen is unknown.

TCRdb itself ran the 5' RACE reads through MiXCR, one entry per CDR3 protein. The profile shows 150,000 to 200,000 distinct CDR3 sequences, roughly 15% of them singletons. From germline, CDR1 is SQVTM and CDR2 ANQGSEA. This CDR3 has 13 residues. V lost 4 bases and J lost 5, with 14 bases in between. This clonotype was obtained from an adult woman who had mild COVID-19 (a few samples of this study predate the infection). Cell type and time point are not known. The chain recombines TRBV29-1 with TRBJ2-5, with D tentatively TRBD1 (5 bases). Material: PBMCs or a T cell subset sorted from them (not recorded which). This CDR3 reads CSVVRLKGETQYF. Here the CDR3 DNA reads TGCAGCGTTGTTCGTCTAAAGGGGGAGACCCAGTACTTC.